The next 14 T cell receptor beta chains were all read from a single sample in a study of chemoradiotherapy in HPV16-positive cancers. Clones were sequenced by immunoSEQ multiplex PCR, and TCRdb holds only the in-frame ones, with some missing. The sample has about 2,400 clones, over 70% seen once; the top ten hold approximately 39%. The specimen comprised tumor tissue, sampled from a patient who underwent chemoradiotherapy. Receptor source: a human donor with HPV-associated anogenital cancer.

The chain links TRBV9 to TRBJ1-5; 9 nucleotides align to TRBD1. CDR1 and CDR2 (germline): SGDLS, YYNGEE. J was trimmed by 3 bases and V by 2 bases; bases with no gene match: 3. The CDR3 extends over 15 amino acids. DNA of the CDR3: TGTGCCAGCAGCGTCGGGACAGGGAACAATCAGCCCCAGCATTTT. Amino acid sequence: CASSVGTGNNQPQHF.

The chain is built from TRBV19 and TRBJ2-2; possibly TRBD1 for D (6 bases). CDR3 size: 14 residues. From germline, CDR1 is LNHDA and CDR2 SQIVND (reference sequence). Trimming pared 4 bases from V and 0 bases from J, leaving 6 bases between. The DNA of the CDR3 is TGTGCCAGTAGTAGGACAGCGAACACCGGGGAGCTGTTTTTT. Protein: CASSRTANTGELFF.

The V gene is TRBV9, the J gene TRBJ1-2; D is unclear. The CDR3 covers 13 residues. Germline lookup yields CDR1 SGDLS and CDR2 YYNGEE. V lost 4 bases and J 4 bases, leaving 11 bases between the germline ends. CDR3 nucleotides: TGTGCCAGCAGCCCAAGCGGGGTCTATGGCTACACCTTC. Amino acids: CASSPSGVYGYTF.

The V and J genes are TRBV4-3 and TRBJ2-1, with 13 bases aligning to TRBD2. J gave up 5 bases and V 4 bases, and 8 bases lay outside the gene matches. CDR3 size: 17 residues. CDR1 is LGHNA and CDR2 is YSLEER in the germline V gene. The CDR3 bases are TGCGCCAGCAGCCTAGATACGACTAGCGGGAGGAACAATGAGCAGTTCTTC. Amino acids: CASSLDTTSGRNNEQFF.

The V gene is TRBV4-3, the J gene TRBJ2-7; D assignment may be TRBD1 or TRBD2 (6 bases each). The CDR3 is 15 residues long. V lost 4 bases, J lost 2 bases, and 15 bases lay in between. Looked up from germline, CDR1 is LGHNA and CDR2 is YSLEER. For the CDR3, the DNA is TGCGCCAGCAGCCGGGAGGACAGAGGGGCCTACGAGCAGTACTTC. This encodes CASSREDRGAYEQYF.

J is TRBJ1-3 and V is TRBV4-2; D gene ambiguous. V lost 5 bases, J lost 4 bases, and 0 bases lay in between. CDR3 length: 10 residues. Germline CDR1 is LGHNA and CDR2 is YNFKEQ. CDR3 nucleotides: TGTGCCAGCAGCGGAAACACCATATATTTT. Its translation is CASSGNTIYF.

The DNA for the CDR3 is TGCGCCAGCAGTCTTCTAGCTAGAATCTATGGTGAGCAGTTCTTC. The encoded protein is CASSLLARIYGEQFF. V usage is TRBV10-2 and J usage is TRBJ2-1; TRBD2 might be the D (5 bases). This CDR3 is built from 15 residues. Germline CDR1 is WSHSY and CDR2 is SAAADI. The germline V and J ends were trimmed by 5 bases and 9 bases, with 20 bases remaining between them.

This rearrangement joins TRBV23-1 to TRBJ2-1; D assignment may be TRBD1 or TRBD2 (6 bases each). TRBV23-1 is classed as an ORF, of uncertain function. V lost 2 bases and J 6 bases, leaving 17 bases between the germline ends. This CDR3 spans 16 amino acids. The CDR3 region is CASSQGGQLHINEQFF. The DNA for the CDR3 is TGCGCCAGCAGTCAAGGGGGGCAGTTGCATATCAATGAGCAGTTCTTC.

V is TRBV15 and J is TRBJ2-7; D remains unclear. V lost 1 base, J lost 0 bases, and 10 bases lay in between. CDR3 length: 15 residues. Germline V gives CDR1 LNHNV, CDR2 YYDKDF (reference sequence). This CDR3 is CATSRVADSSYEQYF. The CDR3 nucleotides are TGTGCCACCAGCAGAGTCGCGGATAGCTCCTACGAGCAGTACTTC.

This chain uses TRBV13 with TRBJ2-7, with 10 nucleotides matching TRBD2. Germline V gene lookup returns CDR1 PRHDT and CDR2 FYEKMQ (reference sequence). Unmatched junction bases numbered 9, after V lost 5 bases and J lost 2 bases. This CDR3 has 16 residues. For the CDR3, the DNA is TGTGCCAGCAGCATAGATCCTAGCGGGAGAGCCTACGAGCAGTACTTC. It is translated as CASSIDPSGRAYEQYF.

This clone was picked up a small number of times. The rearrangement uses TRBV11-2 and TRBJ2-1; TRBD2 matches at 8 bases. The CDR3 has 15 amino acids. Germline lookup yields CDR1 SGHAT and CDR2 FQNNGV. The junction had 7 bases not matched to a gene; V was cut back by 2 bases and J by 7 bases. CDR3 loop: CASSLTSGRRNEQFF. CDR3 nucleotides: TGTGCCAGCAGCTTAACCAGCGGGAGAAGGAATGAGCAGTTCTTC.

The chain couples TRBV6-5 to TRBJ1-2; D unclear. The germline gives CDR1 MNHEY, CDR2 SVGAGI. The CDR3 loop spans 12 amino acids. Deletions cut 8 bases from V and 2 bases from J, with 9 bases between. CDR3 residues: CASSPRNYGYTF. Here the CDR3 DNA reads TGTGCCAGCTCACCTCGCAACTATGGCTACACCTTC.

The J gene is TRBJ1-4, the V gene TRBV4-3; D not resolved. Between the trimmed V and J ends, which lost 2 bases and 1 base, there was a span of 23 bases. This CDR3 has 20 residues. Germline CDR1 and CDR2: LGHNA and YSLEER. Here the CDR3 DNA reads TGCGCCAGCAGCCAATTAGTTTACGTAGGAGCAGGAGGAACTAATGAAAAACTGTTTTTT. Translated: CASSQLVYVGAGGTNEKLFF.

The rearrangement links TRBV7-9 to TRBJ1-4; TRBD1 matches 10 bases. Germline-derived CDR1 and CDR2 are SEHNR and FQNEAQ (reference sequence). The CDR3 is 17 amino acids. The V gene end was trimmed by 1 base and the J gene end by 8 bases; junction bases not matched to a gene: 10. The CDR3 sequence: CASSLVGDRGPGEKLFF. DNA of the CDR3: TGTGCCAGCAGCTTAGTCGGGGACAGGGGACCGGGCGAAAAACTGTTTTTT.